The clone carrying this T cell receptor (beta chain) was seen repeatedly, ten times or more. The antigen is not known. Libraries were made from TCR beta cDNA, and they carried unique molecular identifiers. Each batch of about 0.95 to 10 million T cells produced around 460,000 cDNA molecules. TCRdb analysed the PCR reads with MiXCR anew, one entry per CDR3 protein. Among over 150,000 distinct CDR3 sequences listed, roughly 31% were seen once. This specimen belongs to a study of post-analysis software for immune sequencing data. Findings of the study overall: Relative to controls, patients with multiple sclerosis showed significantly lower normalized Chao1 diversity. Samples from one preparation batch, clustered by F measure, grouped strongly together.

This TCR was sampled from a girl aged 5-17 years with multiple sclerosis. Sequencing input: blood.

Here the CDR3 reads CASSRGLAVFRSYEQYF. DNA of the CDR3: TGCGCCAGCAGCCGGGGACTAGCAGTCTTTAGGTCCTACGAGCAGTACTTC. V gene TRBV4-1 combines with J gene TRBJ2-7, with TRBD2 matching over 9 bases. Germline V CDR1 and CDR2: MGHRA, YSYEKL. V was clipped by 4 bases and J by 1 base; unmatched bases: 11. The CDR3 is 17 amino acids.